A single sample gave rise to the 31 T cell receptor beta chains below, sequenced in a study of blood T cell repertoires in COVID-19 (dated by TCRdb to between 2020 and 2021). Library method: the immunoSEQ multiplex PCR assay. Imported from immuneACCESS, the table was reduced by TCRdb to in-frame sequences with V and J called. These copies leave out some clones; in studies compared against another copy, an unresolved V gene accounts for under half, and the cause of the remainder is not known. This sample comprises 65,000 to 70,000 clones, approximately 84% of them detected only once. The ten largest clonotypes hold approximately 15% of the sample. Sequencing input: peripheral blood. The receptors were gathered from a man aged 40-50 years with COVID-19, enrolled during active disease.

The chain links TRBV18 to TRBJ1-1; 8 bases line up with TRBD1. Germline CDR1 reads KGHSH; CDR2 reads LQKENI. This CDR3 contains 13 residues. After removal of 3 bases from V and 4 bases from J, the junction contained 1 base not matched to a gene. CDR3 sequence (DNA): TGTGCCAGCTCACCTGACAGGGGCACTGAAGCTTTCTTT. It yields the protein CASSPDRGTEAFF.

The chain recombines TRBV2 with TRBJ2-1, with D possibly TRBD2 on 5 matching bases. Germline V lookup: CDR1 SNHLY, CDR2 FYNNEI. The CDR3 sequence is 13 residues long. The ends were cut back, 3 bases at V and 14 bases at J, with 17 bases in the middle. As DNA, the CDR3 is TGTGCCAGCAGTGAGGGCGACCTGGGGAGCAAGTTCTTC. This sequence encodes CASSEGDLGSKFF.

In its sample, this clone was seen once. This rearrangement joins TRBV5-1 to TRBJ2-7; D perhaps matches TRBD2 (6 bases). V was cut by 4 bases and J by 2 bases, with 13 bases left in between. This CDR3 region has 14 residues. CDR1 is SGHRS and CDR2 is YFSETQ in the germline V gene. In DNA, the CDR3 is TGCGCCAGCAGCACCCTGGGGGGTCCCTACGAGCAGTACTTC. Amino acids: CASSTLGGPYEQYF.

V is TRBV2 and J is TRBJ1-1; 7 bases match TRBD1. Germline assignment: CDR1 SNHLY and CDR2 FYNNEI. V shed 6 bases and J 1 base; nucleotides not matched to a gene: 5. CDR3 length equals 14 residues. CDR3 sequence (DNA): TGTGCCAGCAGGCGTGGGACAGCGAACACTGAAGCTTTCTTT. Residues: CASRRGTANTEAFF.

The genes are TRBV5-1 and TRBJ1-4, with no clear D. V shed 0 bases and J shed 0 bases, with 3 bases lying between them. Germline V gives CDR1 SGHRS, CDR2 YFSETQ. The CDR3 sequence is 14 residues long. DNA for the CDR3: TGCGCCAGCAGCTTGGCGTCAACTAATGAAAAACTGTTTTTT. It specifies CASSLASTNEKLFF.

This clone was counted a single time. The chain is built from TRBV27 and TRBJ2-3, with 8 bases matching TRBD2. In germline, CDR1 is MNHEY, CDR2 SMNVEV (reference sequence). The CDR3 spans 16 residues. Trimming took 5 bases from V and 0 from J; bases not matched to a gene: 7. The CDR3 coding sequence is TGTGCCAGCAGTGAGGGTAGCGGGGCTAGCACAGATACGCAGTATTTT. Amino acid sequence: CASSEGSGASTDTQYF.

The J gene is TRBJ1-1, the V gene TRBV4-2, with D possibly TRBD1 on 6 matching bases. This CDR3 has 15 residues. CDR1 is LGHNA, CDR2 YNFKEQ, per germline. V shed 7 bases and J shed 10 bases, with 25 bases lying between them. CDR3 sequence reads: CASTEGLQGEFVAFF. The CDR3 region has the DNA TGTGCCAGCACCGAGGGCTTACAGGGAGAATTCGTAGCTTTCTTT.

This clone has a single count. The chain recombines TRBV19 with TRBJ2-5; maybe TRBD2 (5 bases). CDR1 is LNHDA and CDR2 is SQIVND in the germline V gene (reference sequence). V shed 4 bases and J shed 5 bases, with 11 bases lying between them. The CDR3 is 13 amino acids. For the CDR3, the DNA is TGTGCCAGTAGTAGCCTGAGGGAGGAGACCCAGTACTTC. It is translated as CASSSLREETQYF.

This chain connects TRBV9 to TRBJ2-1, with 7 bases lining up with TRBD2. Germline loops: CDR1 SGDLS, CDR2 YYNGEE. J gave up 0 bases and V 0 bases, and 6 bases lay outside the gene matches. CDR3 length: 17 amino acids. The CDR3 bases are TGTGCCAGCAGCGTAGACCCTAGCGGCAGCTCCTACAATGAGCAGTTCTTC. Its translation is CASSVDPSGSSYNEQFF.

The CDR3 spells CASSARGQPNEKLFF. The CDR3 nucleotides read TGTGCCAGCAGTGCGCGGGGGCAGCCGAATGAAAAACTGTTTTTT. The chain employs TRBV2 and TRBJ1-4; tentatively, D is TRBD1 (6 bases). Trimming pared 4 bases from V and 5 bases from J, leaving 14 bases between. The V gene's germline CDR1 is SNHLY and CDR2 FYNNEI. The CDR3 has 15 residues. Complete variable domain (other parts from reference TRBV2 and TRBJ1-4): EPEVTQTPSHQVTQMGQEVILRCVPISNHLYFYWYRQILGQKVEFLVSFYNNEISEKSEIFDDQFSVERPDGSNFTLKIRSTKLEDSAMYFCASSARGQPNEKLFFGSGTQLSVL.

This clone was picked up a small number of times. The J gene is TRBJ1-2, the V gene TRBV19; D possibly corresponds to TRBD1 (5 bases). V was cut by 8 bases and J by 0 bases, with 13 bases left in between. This CDR3 spans 14 amino acids. Germline V gene lookup returns CDR1 LNHDA and CDR2 SQIVND (reference sequence). The CDR3 spells CASGGTAANYGYTF. CDR3 sequence (DNA): TGTGCCAGTGGGGGGACCGCTGCTAACTATGGCTACACCTTC.

The gene calls are TRBV5-4 and TRBJ2-7; 8 nucleotides match TRBD1. The CDR3 loop spans 15 amino acids. CDR1 and CDR2 from the germline V gene are SGHNT and YYREEE (reference sequence). With V trimmed by 3 bases and J by 5 bases, 10 bases remained unmatched. Written as DNA, the CDR3 is TGTGCCAGCAGCTGGGGTGGACAGGGCATCAACGAGCAGTACTTC. Protein product: CASSWGGQGINEQYF. Supplemented by reference TRBV5-4 and TRBJ2-7, the full variable domain reads ETGVTQSPTHLIKTRGQQVTLRCSSQSGHNTVSWYQQALGQGPQFIFQYYREEENGRGNFPPRFSGLQFPNYSSELNVNALELDDSALYLCASSWGGQGINEQYFGPGTRLTVT.

In this sample, this clone turned up once. The CDR3 sequence is CASSWLNQGAYTF. DNA for the CDR3: TGCGCCAGCAGCTGGCTTAATCAGGGGGCCTACACCTTC. This chain connects TRBV5-1 to TRBJ1-2; 8 bases map to TRBD1. Germline V CDR1 and CDR2: SGHRS, YFSETQ. Trimming took 3 bases from V and 10 from J; bases not matched to a gene: 8. The CDR3 totals 13 residues.

The chain is built from TRBV7-9 and TRBJ2-5, with TRBD1 matching over 7 bases. CDR1 is SEHNR, CDR2 FQNEAQ, per germline (reference sequence). The V and J ends lost 3 bases and 5 bases, in that order; junction bases with no gene match: 6. The CDR3 loop spans 14 amino acids. CDR3 amino acids: CASSFGTEEETQYF. The CDR3 nucleotides read TGTGCCAGCAGCTTTGGGACAGAGGAGGAGACCCAGTACTTC.

The gene calls are TRBV19 and TRBJ2-3; D possibly corresponds to TRBD2 (5 bases). Germline assignment: CDR1 LNHDA and CDR2 SQIVND (reference sequence). Trimming removed 4 bases at V and 1 base at J, with 9 bases between. The CDR3 is made up of 14 amino acids. The CDR3 region has the DNA TGTGCCAGTAGTACCCGGGAAGGCACAGATACGCAGTATTTT. It is translated as CASSTREGTDTQYF.

This clone was observed once. The chain couples TRBV2 to TRBJ1-5, with TRBD1 matching 9 bases. Per germline, CDR1 SNHLY and CDR2 FYNNEI. This CDR3 region has 14 residues. V shed 11 bases and J 3 bases; nucleotides not matched to a gene: 8. CDR3 protein: CASARDRVNQPQHF. CDR3 DNA: TGTGCCTCTGCCCGGGACAGGGTCAATCAGCCCCAGCATTTT.

This clone occurred once. The chain is built from TRBV9 and TRBJ1-1; tentative D call: TRBD1 (6 bases). This CDR3 region has 13 residues. V was pared by 5 bases and J by 3 bases, with 11 bases between. CDR1 and CDR2 from the germline V gene are SGDLS and YYNGEE. In DNA, the CDR3 is TGTGCCAGCAGTATACAGGGAGACACTGAAGCTTTCTTT. It translates to CASSIQGDTEAFF.

This clone was counted ten times or more. The V and J genes are TRBV12-5 and TRBJ2-1; the D is unclear. Germline V lookup: CDR1 LGHNT, CDR2 FRNRAP. Trimming pared 1 base from V and 11 bases from J, leaving 6 bases between. The CDR3 is 11 residues long. The CDR3 loop is CASGLGLQQFF. In DNA form, the CDR3 reads TGTGCTAGTGGTTTGGGACTTCAGCAGTTCTTC.

This rearrangement joins TRBV9 to TRBJ1-6, with D possibly matching TRBD1 (5 bases). The germline gives CDR1 SGDLS, CDR2 YYNGEE. The CDR3 length is 15 residues. Trimming shortened V by 0 bases and J by 5 bases, and 9 bases separated the two germline ends. CDR3 protein: CASSVALGDNSPLHF. CDR3 in DNA: TGTGCCAGCAGCGTAGCATTAGGGGATAATTCACCCCTCCACTTT.

This clone was seen only once. V usage is TRBV3-1 (or the pseudogene TRBV3-2) and J usage is TRBJ2-7, with D unclear. V dropped 7 bases and J dropped 0 bases, with 13 bases sitting between them. The CDR3 spans 14 residues. Looked up from germline, CDR1 is LGHDT and CDR2 is YNNKEL (reference sequence). CDR3 DNA sequence: TGTGCCAGCACTAACCAGGTTAGCTCCTACGAGCAGTACTTC. Protein product: CASTNQVSSYEQYF.

V gene TRBV30 combines with J gene TRBJ1-4; a possible D gene is TRBD1 (5 bases). Germline V gives CDR1 GTSNPN, CDR2 SVGIG (reference sequence). This CDR3 has 13 amino acids. V lost 5 bases and J lost 2, with 9 bases in between. This chain's CDR3 is CAWGGETNEKLFF. The CDR3 DNA is TGTGCCTGGGGAGGGGAGACTAATGAAAAACTGTTTTTT. The full variable domain, its missing parts supplied by reference TRBV30 and TRBJ1-4, is SQTIHQWPATLVQPVGSPLSLECTVEGTSNPNLYWYRQAAGRGLQLLFYSVGIGQISSEVPQNLSASRPQDRQFILSSKKLLLSDSGFYLCAWGGETNEKLFFGSGTQLSVL.

The chain employs TRBV6-5 and TRBJ2-5; tentatively, D is TRBD2 (7 bases). Germline CDR1 is MNHEY and CDR2 is SVGAGI. This CDR3 has 16 residues. The V and J ends lost 2 bases and 2 bases respectively, with 15 bases between them. In nucleotides, the CDR3 is TGTGCCAGCAGTTACGGGGGAGGGGGTGTACAAGAGACCCAGTACTTC. Translating gives CASSYGGGGVQETQYF.

The chain recombines TRBV10-3 with TRBJ2-4; TRBD1 aligns across 11 bases. The CDR3 runs to 17 residues. V lost 6 bases to trimming and J lost 7 bases; unmatched junction nucleotides: 14. The germline V gene encodes CDR1 ENHRY and CDR2 SYGVKD. CDR3: CAISGTGTGGEGNIQYF. CDR3 in DNA: TGTGCCATCAGCGGAACTGGGACAGGGGGAGAGGGGAACATTCAGTACTTC.

This chain uses TRBV6-5 with TRBJ2-2, with TRBD1 matching 8 bases. The germline gives CDR1 MNHEY, CDR2 SVGAGI. The CDR3 consists of 15 residues. Unmatched junction bases numbered 9, after V lost 6 bases and J lost 6 bases. In nucleotides, the CDR3 is TGTGCCAGCAGATACAGGGGGTATAAGGCCGGGGAGCTGTTTTTT. It yields the protein CASRYRGYKAGELFF.

The CDR3 reads CASSPLVLVAKNIQYF. Written as DNA, the CDR3 is TGTGCCAGCAGTCCACTGGTACTTGTAGCCAAAAACATTCAGTACTTC. The gene calls are TRBV6-2 or TRBV6-3 and TRBJ2-4; D is uncertain. V lost 5 bases and J 0 bases, leaving 14 bases between the germline ends. CDR1 MNHEY and CDR2 SVGEGT come from the germline V gene. The CDR3 extends over 16 amino acids.

This rearrangement joins TRBV7-9 to TRBJ1-2, with 7 bases that match TRBD1. Looked up from germline, CDR1 is SEHNR and CDR2 is FQNEAQ (reference sequence). This CDR3 is 16 amino acids long. J lost 0 bases, V lost 5 bases, and 9 bases had no gene match. CDR3 nucleotides: TGTGCCAGCAGCCCTAGGGCGGACAGGTCTAACTATGGCTACACCTTC. Its protein is CASSPRADRSNYGYTF. The whole variable domain, filled in from reference TRBV7-9 and TRBJ1-2, reads DTGVSQNPRHKITKRGQNVTFRCDPISEHNRLYWYRQTLGQGPEFLTYFQNEAQLEKSRLLSDRFSAERPKGSFSTLEIQRTEQGDSAMYLCASSPRADRSNYGYTFGSGTRLTVV.

J is TRBJ2-2 and V is TRBV18; D remains ambiguous. Germline assignment: CDR1 KGHSH and CDR2 LQKENI. This CDR3 comprises 15 residues. Trimming cost V 6 bases and J 2 bases, with 13 bases left between them. The chain's CDR3 is CASSLRTDNTGELFF. CDR3 nucleotides: TGTGCCAGCTCCCTTCGCACAGATAACACCGGGGAGCTGTTTTTT.

The chain employs TRBV5-4 and TRBJ2-3, with TRBD1 matching over 11 bases. The CDR3 totals 15 residues. CDR1 and CDR2 (germline): SGHNT, YYREEE (reference sequence). Unmatched junction bases numbered 3, after V lost 2 bases and J lost 4 bases. The CDR3 DNA sequence: TGTGCCAGCAGCTTCCCGGGACAGGGGGCAGATACGCAGTATTTT. It specifies CASSFPGQGADTQYF.

DNA for the CDR3: TGTGCCAGCAGCTTAGAGAGCAGGGGAACTGAAGCTTTCTTT. Translation gives CASSLESRGTEAFF. The chain employs TRBV7-8 and TRBJ1-1; D may be TRBD1 (6 bases). This CDR3 has 14 amino acids. Germline V gene data show CDR1 as SGHVS and CDR2 as FQNEAQ. Trimming stripped 1 base from V and 5 bases from J, with 11 bases between.

J is TRBJ2-3 and V is TRBV5-4; 10 bases line up with TRBD2. There are 15 residues in the CDR3. CDR1 SGHNT and CDR2 YYREEE come from the germline V gene (reference sequence). The ends lost 2 bases at V and 6 bases at J; junction bases unmatched: 6. CDR3 region: CASSFGLAGADTQYF. The CDR3, as DNA: TGTGCCAGCAGCTTCGGGCTAGCGGGGGCGGATACGCAGTATTTT.

V usage is TRBV21-1 and J usage is TRBJ2-1; the table names TRBD1, a call not compared with the DNA. TRBV21-1 is marked as a pseudogene. This CDR3 is 13 amino acids long. CDR3 residues: CATEDRGDNEQFF. As DNA, the CDR3 is TGTGCCACCGAGGACAGGGGGGACAATGAGCAGTTCTTC.